This T cell receptor beta chain came from a study of early T cells in non-severe SARS-CoV-2 infection. Study-level information: Bulk RNA isolated from unsorted whole blood underwent sequencing; chains were not paired.

Molecules of cDNA were individually given unique molecular identifiers that were attached to them. In TCRdb, the 5' RACE reads were re-called with MiXCR into one record per CDR3 protein. The sample has 40,000 to 55,000 distinct CDR3 sequences, 23% seen once. Germline V CDR1 and CDR2: DFQATT, SNEGSKA (reference sequence). V dropped 3 bases and J dropped 11; count of bases not matched to a gene: 13. This CDR3 contains 14 residues. V and J are TRBV20-1 and TRBJ2-1; 7 nucleotides line up with TRBD2. The sample here was whole blood, taken at baseline. The origin of this receptor is an adult who was a healthcare worker with PCR-confirmed SARS-CoV-2 infection or an uninfected control (not recorded which). DNA of the CDR3: TGCAGTGCTAGGTCTAGCGGAGCGGGGATCAAGCAGTTCTTC. It is translated as CSARSSGAGIKQFF.